The 27 T cell receptor beta chains reported below all come from one sample, sequenced in a study of T and B cells in COVID-19 patients. Blood genomic DNA input for TRB amplification was about 240-550 ng. TRB rearrangements were amplified by multiplex PCR with BIOMED2 TRB-A/B primers. TCRdb passed the multiplex PCR reads through MiXCR, listing each CDR3 protein once. Of 10,000 to 15,000 distinct CDR3 sequences in the sample, 25% to 35% were seen once. The sequenced material came from blood. The receptors here all came from a human donor who had recovered from COVID-19.

This clonotype was counted many times. The CDR3, as DNA: TGTGCCAGCAGTCATTTGGGGGACAGCGAATACGAGCAGTACTTC. It is translated as CASSHLGDSEYEQYF. V gene TRBV6-5 combines with J gene TRBJ2-7, with 7 nucleotides matching TRBD1. V gave up 5 bases and J gave up 4 bases; unmatched junction bases: 11. This CDR3 contains 15 residues. Germline-derived CDR1 and CDR2 are MNHEY and SVGAGI.

This clonotype was counted only a few times. In nucleotides, the CDR3 is TGTGCCAGCAGTTTGGGACAGGGCTATGGCTACACCTTC. Its translation: CASSLGQGYGYTF. V and J are TRBV12-3 or TRBV12-4 and TRBJ1-2; the match to TRBD1 covers 9 bases. V gave up 3 bases and J gave up 4 bases; unmatched junction bases: 0. This CDR3 is built from 13 residues.

The chain links TRBV4-3 to TRBJ2-3, with TRBD2 identical over 7 bases. J was trimmed by 2 bases and V by 4 bases; bases with no gene match: 3. The CDR3 length is 14 residues. CDR1 LGHNA and CDR2 YSLEER come from the germline V gene. The CDR3 loop is CASSPLADTDTQYF. In nucleotides, the CDR3 is TGCGCCAGCAGCCCCCTAGCGGACACAGATACGCAGTATTTT.

V is TRBV7-9 and J is TRBJ2-1, with D possibly TRBD1 on 5 matching bases. The CDR3 has 13 residues. Germline-derived CDR1 and CDR2 are SEHNR and FQNEAQ (reference sequence). Trimming pared 5 bases from V and 5 bases from J, leaving 10 bases between. The CDR3 nucleotides are TGTGCCAGCAGCAGGGGCACGGACAATGAGCAGTTCTTC. Protein: CASSRGTDNEQFF.

V gene TRBV10-3 combines with J gene TRBJ1-3, with D possibly being TRBD1 (5 bases). This CDR3 is 15 amino acids long. The germline gives CDR1 ENHRY, CDR2 SYGVKD. V gave up 0 bases and J gave up 4 bases, with 10 bases separating them. CDR3 sequence reads: CAISESGGSGNTIYF. CDR3 coding DNA: TGTGCCATCAGTGAGTCCGGGGGGTCCGGAAACACCATATATTTT.

This clonotype is medium-sized in the sample. The chain combines TRBV19 with TRBJ2-1; tentatively, D is TRBD2 (6 bases). V was trimmed by 6 bases and J by 7 bases, leaving 13 bases between them. Germline loops: CDR1 LNHDA, CDR2 SQIVND (reference sequence). This CDR3 is built from 13 residues. CDR3: CASRAPRGNEQFF. The CDR3 DNA reads as TGTGCCAGTAGGGCCCCCCGGGGGAATGAGCAGTTCTTC.

The chain is built from TRBV12-3 or TRBV12-4 and TRBJ1-1; 7 bases are shared with TRBD1. V was pared by 3 bases and J by 4 bases, with 2 bases of the junction left unmatched. This CDR3 region has 13 residues. For the CDR3, the DNA is TGTGCCAGCAGTTTCGCAGGGGGCACTGAAGCTTTCTTT. Translated: CASSFAGGTEAFF.

This clonotype is deemed medium-sized (0.01 to 0.1%). This sequence joins TRBV27 and TRBJ2-7, with D maybe TRBD2 (5 bases). The CDR3 totals 12 residues. Deletions cut 8 bases from V and 12 bases from J, with 20 bases between. Germline V lookup: CDR1 MNHEY, CDR2 SMNVEV (reference sequence). CDR3 loop: CASSVSQTGLYF. CDR3 nucleotides: TGTGCCAGCTCCGTCAGCCAAACGGGGTTGTACTTC.

This clonotype was counted a few times. This chain joins TRBV12-3 or TRBV12-4 and TRBJ2-7; the D is unclear. With 6 bases removed from V and 2 bases from J, the gap between germline ends came to 8 bases. This CDR3 comprises 12 residues. The CDR3 bases are TGTGCCAGCAGGGATTCTCCCTACGAGCAGTACTTC. Translation: CASRDSPYEQYF.

This clonotype was found many times. The genes are TRBV5-4 and TRBJ2-2; possibly TRBD2 for D (6 bases). The germline V and J ends were trimmed by 0 bases and 0 bases, with 12 bases remaining between them. Germline V gene sequence: CDR1 SGHNT, CDR2 YYREEE (reference sequence). This CDR3 contains 17 residues. The CDR3 loop reads CASSLGDSGPNTGELFF. CDR3 coding DNA: TGTGCCAGCAGCTTGGGGGATAGCGGACCGAACACCGGGGAGCTGTTTTTT.

J is TRBJ2-1 and V is TRBV6-6, with D perhaps TRBD2 (6 bases). CDR3 length equals 17 residues. V was pared by 2 bases and J by 3 bases, with 17 bases between. CDR1 and CDR2 (germline): MNHNY, SVGAGI (reference sequence). CDR3: CASSYPEGLSLYNEQFF. The DNA of the CDR3 is TGTGCCAGCAGTTACCCCGAGGGACTTTCCCTCTACAATGAGCAGTTCTTC.

There are many counts of this clonotype. V usage is TRBV5-4 and J usage is TRBJ2-3, with 7 bases identical to TRBD1. CDR3 size: 15 residues. Trimming took 10 bases from V and 0 from J; bases not matched to a gene: 11. Germline V lookup: CDR1 SGHNT, CDR2 YYREEE (reference sequence). The CDR3 loop is CAGTQGPLSTDTQYF. CDR3 bases: TGTGCCGGAACACAGGGGCCCTTAAGCACAGATACGCAGTATTTT.

This clonotype was found a few times. The junction departs from the called germline gene at one end, perhaps through a read error. V gene TRBV7-9 combines with J gene TRBJ1-6, with D uncertain. The CDR3 runs to 14 residues. In germline, CDR1 is SEHNR, CDR2 FQNEAQ (reference sequence). DNA for the CDR3: TGTGCCAGCAGCTTAGAGCAGTATAATTCACCTCTCCACTTT. Encoded protein: CASSLEQYNSPLHF.

This clonotype has a handful of counts. The gene calls are TRBV19 and TRBJ1-1, with TRBD1 identical over 7 bases. This CDR3 is built from 16 residues. Germline V CDR1 and CDR2: LNHDA, SQIVND (reference sequence). The V gene end was trimmed by 6 bases and the J gene end by 1 base; junction bases not matched to a gene: 11. CDR3 DNA sequence: TGTGCCAGTAGAGACCCCCTACAGGGGCCGAACACTGAAGCTTTCTTT. Translated: CASRDPLQGPNTEAFF.

By its share, this clonotype is medium-sized. The chain is built from TRBV19 and TRBJ2-3; the D is unclear. Trimming cost V 3 bases and J 2 bases, with 6 bases left between them. CDR3 length: 13 residues. Germline CDR1 LNHDA, CDR2 SQIVND (reference sequence). The DNA of the CDR3 is TGTGCCAGTAGTATTTTCTCCACAGATACGCAGTATTTT. Amino acid sequence: CASSIFSTDTQYF.

CDR3 DNA sequence: TGTGCCAGCAGCTTTCCACTAGCGGGACAAGAGACCCAGTACTTC. Its translation: CASSFPLAGQETQYF. J is TRBJ2-5 and V is TRBV7-2, with TRBD2 matching over 10 bases. Germline CDR1 and CDR2: SGHTA and FQGNSA. This CDR3 is 15 amino acids long. The trim removed 3 bases at V and 2 bases at J, leaving 3 bases unmatched.

The chain recombines TRBV5-1 with TRBJ2-3; D call uncertain. The CDR3 is 13 residues long. CDR1 is SGHRS and CDR2 is YFSETQ in the germline V gene. V gave up 6 bases and J gave up 0 bases, with 8 bases separating them. The CDR3 nucleotides are TGCGCCAGCAAATTGCCTAGCACAGATACGCAGTATTTT. Amino acid sequence: CASKLPSTDTQYF.

This clonotype was seen many times. The J gene is TRBJ2-2, the V gene TRBV6-5; 9 bases are shared with TRBD2. The CDR3 is 15 amino acids. Trimming took 7 bases from V and 6 from J; bases not matched to a gene: 9. Germline V gene data show CDR1 as MNHEY and CDR2 as SVGAGI. The DNA for the CDR3 is TGTGCCAGCACCATTAGCGGGAGTACAGCCGGGGAGCTGTTTTTT. It translates to CASTISGSTAGELFF.

By frequency in the sample, this clonotype is medium-sized (0.01 to 0.1%). The CDR3 here is CASSMYWTSGSHEQYF. The CDR3 nucleotides are TGTGCCAGTAGTATGTATTGGACTAGCGGGAGCCACGAGCAGTACTTC. This chain links TRBV19 with TRBJ2-7, with 13 bases lining up with TRBD2. The germline V gene has CDR1 LNHDA and CDR2 SQIVND (reference sequence). The CDR3 loop spans 16 amino acids. Trimming cost V 3 bases and J 5 bases; bases outside gene matches: 7. Complete variable domain (other parts from reference TRBV19 and TRBJ2-7): DGGITQSPKYLFRKEGQNVTLSCEQNLNHDAMYWYRQDPGQGLRLIYYSQIVNDFQKGDIAEGYSVSREKKESFPLTVTSAQKNPTAFYLCASSMYWTSGSHEQYFGPGTRLTVT.

This clonotype was found a few times. The chain is built from TRBV7-2 and TRBJ2-7, with 10 bases lining up with TRBD2. Germline CDR1 and CDR2: SGHTA and FQGNSA. The CDR3 extends over 15 amino acids. J gave up 7 bases and V 1 base, and 7 bases lay outside the gene matches. CDR3 DNA: TGTGCCAGCAGCTTAGGTGCTAGCGGGAGTCAAGAGCAGTACTTC. The encoded protein is CASSLGASGSQEQYF.

The chain joins TRBV18 to TRBJ2-4; D remains unclear. Germline V gene data show CDR1 as KGHSH and CDR2 as LQKENI. The CDR3 is 14 amino acids. V lost 5 bases and J 8 bases, leaving 16 bases between the germline ends. The CDR3 region is CASSLPTSGYIQYF. CDR3 bases: TGTGCCAGCTCATTACCGACCAGTGGGTACATTCAGTACTTC.

Ten or more counts support this clonotype. The rearrangement uses TRBV30 and TRBJ2-5, with D unresolved. Germline V gene lookup returns CDR1 GTSNPN and CDR2 SVGIG (reference sequence). The V end lost 5 bases, the J end lost 3 bases, and 10 bases lay between the germline ends. This CDR3 spans 12 amino acids. For the CDR3, the DNA is TGTGCCTGGGGGCCTTCAAAAGAGACCCAGTACTTC. Its translation: CAWGPSKETQYF.

This clonotype was observed a single time. The chain recombines TRBV18 with TRBJ1-4; 9 nucleotides agree with TRBD1. CDR3 length: 16 amino acids. From germline, CDR1 is KGHSH and CDR2 LQKENI. V lost 0 bases to trimming and J lost 8 bases; unmatched junction nucleotides: 7. The CDR3 bases are TGTGCCAGCTCACCACCGCTCGGACAGGGGCCCGAAAAACTGTTTTTT. Protein sequence: CASSPPLGQGPEKLFF.

The rearrangement links TRBV7-9 to TRBJ2-5; TRBD1 might be the D (6 bases). The germline V gene encodes CDR1 SEHNR and CDR2 FQNEAQ (reference sequence). The CDR3 has 16 amino acids. V lost 5 bases, J lost 9 bases, and 25 bases lay in between. Here the CDR3 reads CASSPLGGGGLRAQYF. The CDR3 bases are TGTGCCAGCAGCCCCCTTGGTGGGGGCGGACTCCGTGCCCAGTACTTC.

This chain uses TRBV7-3 with TRBJ2-3; a weak D match, TRBD1 (5 bases). Trimming shortened V by 2 bases and J by 2 bases, and 8 bases separated the two germline ends. CDR3 length: 14 amino acids. The germline V gene encodes CDR1 SGHTA and CDR2 FQGTGA. CDR3 residues: CASSLGHPTDTQYF. The CDR3 DNA reads as TGTGCCAGCAGCTTAGGACACCCCACAGATACGCAGTATTTT.

Relative to its sample, this clonotype is medium-sized. The chain carries TRBV19 and TRBJ2-5, with TRBD1 matching 8 bases. Looked up from germline, CDR1 is LNHDA and CDR2 is SQIVND (reference sequence). This CDR3 region has 14 residues. The ends lost 6 bases at V and 5 bases at J; junction bases unmatched: 8. CDR3 loop: CASSRTGQGETQYF. In DNA form, the CDR3 reads TGTGCCAGTAGCCGGACAGGGCAGGGCGAGACCCAGTACTTC.

This clonotype is deemed medium-sized. The CDR3 DNA reads TGTGCCAGCAGGTCCCGGAACCCTCTAGGCACAGATACGCAGTATTTT. Encoded protein: CASRSRNPLGTDTQYF. The chain is built from TRBV5-6 and TRBJ2-3; no clear D. Between the trimmed V and J ends, which lost 5 bases and 1 base, there was a span of 17 bases. The CDR3 extends over 16 amino acids. Germline lookup yields CDR1 SGHDT and CDR2 YYEEEE.